This T cell receptor beta chain came from a study of cytotoxic CD8 clonotypes in ibrutinib-treated CLL. Findings and caveats of the study: Public clonotypes, an uncommon group, contracted or remained stable on treatment.

As regards this clone: Its matching antigen is unknown.

The CDR3 covers 18 residues. Trimming cost V 5 bases and J 8 bases; bases outside gene matches: 13. CDR1 SGHTA and CDR2 FQGNSA come from the germline V gene. The planned depth of sequencing spanned 1 in 200,000 to 1 in 1 million T cells. TCRdb keeps only in-frame clones here, not all; method: immunoSEQ multiplex PCR. The sample yields just over 200,000 clones, 60% to 80% seen once. The V and J genes are TRBV7-2 and TRBJ2-3; 16 bases agree with TRBD2. The sample in question was PBMCs, obtained after 12 months of ibrutinib treatment. The sequence was obtained from a human donor with chronic lymphocytic leukemia. The CDR3, as DNA: TGTGCCAGCAGCCACCGCCGGGGACTAGCGGGAGGGTTGGGTACGCAGTATTTT. Amino acids: CASSHRRGLAGGLGTQYF.